The 25 T cell receptor beta chains below come from one sample, sequenced in a study of T cell responses to AZD1222 COVID-19 vaccine. Produced via immunoSEQ multiplex PCR; TCRdb's table is partial and in-frame only. The table records roughly 91,000 clones, about 85% of them present only once. This specimen consisted of peripheral blood, obtained on day 0 of AZD1222 vaccination. These receptors were taken from an adult in good health.

The chain is built from TRBV18 and TRBJ1-2; TRBD1 might be the D (5 bases). V was clipped by 6 bases and J by 7 bases, with 12 bases between them. This CDR3 is built from 12 residues. CDR1 and CDR2 from the germline V gene are KGHSH and LQKENI. The CDR3 sequence is CASSPGVGGYTF. CDR3 nucleotides: TGTGCCAGCTCTCCGGGGGTCGGTGGCTACACCTTC.

The V gene is TRBV2, the J gene TRBJ1-2, with a weak D call TRBD1 (5 bases). The CDR3 covers 12 residues. In germline, CDR1 is SNHLY, CDR2 FYNNEI. With 6 bases removed from V and 4 bases from J, the gap between germline ends came to 9 bases. The CDR3 nucleotides read TGTGCCAGCAGATCAGACAGCTATGGCTACACCTTC. Protein: CASRSDSYGYTF. The full variable domain, in which reference TRBV2 and TRBJ1-2 provide the parts outside the CDR3, is EPEVTQTPSHQVTQMGQEVILRCVPISNHLYFYWYRQILGQKVEFLVSFYNNEISEKSEIFDDQFSVERPDGSNFTLKIRSTKLEDSAMYFCASRSDSYGYTFGSGTRLTVV.

The chain couples TRBV10-3 to TRBJ1-6, with TRBD1 matching over 8 bases. Trimming removed 4 bases from V and 7 bases from J; junction bases left unmatched: 6. The germline CDR1 and CDR2 sequences are ENHRY and SYGVKD. The CDR3 covers 15 residues. The CDR3 sequence is CAISAETGVNSPLHF. The CDR3, as DNA: TGTGCCATCAGTGCCGAGACAGGGGTGAATTCACCCCTCCACTTT.

With regard to this clone: The junction shows a germline mismatch at one end, possibly a read error. The rearrangement joins TRBV5-1 to TRBJ2-6; D is ambiguous. The CDR3 loop spans 16 amino acids. The germline CDR1 and CDR2 sequences are SGHRS and YFSETQ. CDR3: CASSLYRMSGANVLTF. The DNA of the CDR3 is TGTGCCAGCAGCTTGTACAGAATGTCTGGGGCCAACGTCCTGACTTTC.

Details on this clone: An end of the junction differs from the germline gene, which may be a read error. The chain recombines TRBV7-7 with TRBJ2-1; no reliable D call. Germline V gene lookup returns CDR1 SSHAT and CDR2 FNYEAQ (reference sequence). CDR3 length equals 13 residues. CDR3 sequence reads: CASSFDGGYEQFF. The CDR3 DNA reads as TGTGCTAGCAGCTTTGACGGTGGATATGAGCAGTTCTTC.

The chain is built from TRBV19 and TRBJ1-5, with D tentatively TRBD1 (5 bases). Per the germline V gene, CDR1 is LNHDA and CDR2 is SQIVND (reference sequence). Trimming shortened V by 3 bases and J by 7 bases, and 13 bases separated the two germline ends. The CDR3 contains 14 residues. The CDR3 is CASSISGGDQPQHF. Written as DNA, the CDR3 is TGTGCCAGTAGTATCTCAGGCGGGGACCAGCCCCAGCATTTT.

The chain employs TRBV5-4 and TRBJ1-1; D not certain. The V gene's germline CDR1 is SGHNT and CDR2 YYREEE (reference sequence). The CDR3 length is 13 residues. V lost 5 bases to trimming and J lost 0 bases, with 8 bases between them. The CDR3 loop is CASSYRLNTEAFF. Here the CDR3 DNA reads TGTGCCAGCAGTTACCGATTGAACACTGAAGCTTTCTTT.

The V gene is TRBV4-1, the J gene TRBJ2-4; D assignment may be TRBD1 or TRBD2 (6 bases each). Germline CDR1 reads MGHRA; CDR2 reads YSYEKL. The CDR3 loop spans 17 amino acids. Trimming removed 4 bases at V and 0 bases at J, with 16 bases between. CDR3 nucleotides: TGCGCCAGCAGCCTGGGACCGGGGGCGCAAGCCAAAAACATTCAGTACTTC. Protein product: CASSLGPGAQAKNIQYF.

The rearrangement links TRBV15 to TRBJ1-1, with D hard to call. The ends were cut back, 5 bases at V and 4 bases at J, with 5 bases in the middle. CDR3 length: 11 amino acids. Germline CDR1 LNHNV, CDR2 YYDKDF (reference sequence). This chain's CDR3 is CATSRLTEAFF. CDR3 DNA sequence: TGTGCCACCAGCCGACTCACTGAAGCTTTCTTT.

The table lists this clone with a count of one. V gene TRBV30 combines with J gene TRBJ1-4; D ambiguous. Trimming left V 5 bases short and J 1 base short, with 5 bases between. This CDR3 spans 12 amino acids. In germline, CDR1 is GTSNPN, CDR2 SVGIG (reference sequence). The CDR3 loop is CAWGETNEKLFF. The CDR3 DNA reads TGTGCCTGGGGAGAAACTAATGAAAAACTGTTTTTT.

This rearrangement joins TRBV24-1 to TRBJ2-1, with 8 positions matching TRBD2. Trimming took 12 bases from V and 6 from J; bases not matched to a gene: 6. The CDR3 is 12 residues long. The germline gives CDR1 KGHDR, CDR2 SFDVKD. CDR3 residues: CAAGTRANEQFF. Here the CDR3 DNA reads TGTGCCGCCGGGACTAGGGCCAATGAGCAGTTCTTC.

This clone was observed a handful of times. The rearrangement uses TRBV5-1 and TRBJ2-7; 13 bases map to TRBD2. The CDR3 has 16 residues. V shed 4 bases, J shed 2 bases, and the junction held 6 bases outside the gene matches. Germline V lookup: CDR1 SGHRS, CDR2 YFSETQ. CDR3 coding DNA: TGCGCCAGCAGCCCCAAGGGGACTAGCGGGACCTACGAGCAGTACTTC. Translating it yields CASSPKGTSGTYEQYF.

Comments on this clone: The junction departs from germline at one end; a sequencing error may be responsible. The chain carries TRBV5-1 and TRBJ2-2; D might be TRBD1 (6 bases). Germline CDR1 reads SGHRS; CDR2 reads YFSETQ. The CDR3 totals 15 residues. The CDR3 reads CASSTGQGRAGELFF. CDR3 bases: TGTGCCAGCAGCACGGGGCAGGGGAGAGCCGGGGAGCTGTTTTTT.

This chain uses TRBV5-4 with TRBJ1-6; 7 bases match TRBD1. V shed 1 base, J shed 10 bases, and the junction held 5 bases outside the gene matches. Germline CDR1 reads SGHNT; CDR2 reads YYREEE (reference sequence). This CDR3 region has 14 residues. Written as DNA, the CDR3 is TGTGCCAGCAGCTTGACAGGGGCGAAGTCACCCCTCCACTTT. Its translation is CASSLTGAKSPLHF.

This chain uses TRBV5-6 with TRBJ2-7; 11 bases line up with TRBD1. The length of the CDR3 is 15 residues. The germline CDR1 and CDR2 sequences are SGHDT and YYEEEE. V shed 3 bases and J 5 bases; nucleotides not matched to a gene: 7. CDR3 sequence (DNA): TGTGCCAGCAGCTGGGAAGGGACAGGGGGGAACGAGCAGTACTTC. It specifies CASSWEGTGGNEQYF.

The chain combines TRBV2 with TRBJ1-1; D gene unclear. CDR3 size: 11 residues. V was shortened by 7 bases and J by 6 bases, with 9 bases between the two germline ends. CDR1 SNHLY and CDR2 FYNNEI come from the germline V gene. The CDR3 bases are TGTGCCAGCACGTGGGAACCTGAAGCTTTCTTT. Protein product: CASTWEPEAFF.

This chain joins TRBV5-4 and TRBJ1-6; no clear D gene. The CDR3 runs to 16 residues. The germline V and J ends were trimmed by 0 bases and 5 bases, with 12 bases remaining between them. Germline CDR1 and CDR2: SGHNT and YYREEE (reference sequence). Here the CDR3 reads CASSLGPRIDNSPLHF. CDR3 sequence (DNA): TGTGCCAGCAGCTTGGGCCCGAGGATTGATAATTCACCCCTCCACTTT.

The chain recombines TRBV4-1 with TRBJ2-7, with D unclear. With 0 bases removed from V and 5 bases from J, the gap between germline ends came to 8 bases. CDR1 MGHRA and CDR2 YSYEKL come from the germline V gene. The CDR3 spans 13 residues. The CDR3 nucleotides are TGCGCCAGCAGCCAAGATCCAGACGACGAGCAGTACGTC. This encodes CASSQDPDDEQYV.

J is TRBJ1-1 and V is TRBV27; D gene unclear. CDR3 length: 14 amino acids. Germline V lookup: CDR1 MNHEY, CDR2 SMNVEV (reference sequence). Trimming took off 2 bases at V and 2 bases at J, with 9 bases between the two ends. CDR3 bases: TGTGCCAGCAGTTTACTAGGAGTCAACACTGAAGCTTTCTTT. Encoded protein: CASSLLGVNTEAFF.

V and J are TRBV12-5 and TRBJ2-2, with D unresolved. CDR3 size: 13 residues. Deletions cut 4 bases from V and 4 bases from J, with 7 bases between. Germline assignment: CDR1 LGHNT and CDR2 FRNRAP. In DNA, the CDR3 is TGTGCTAGTGGTTCCCCCATCACCGGGGAGCTGTTTTTT. Translated: CASGSPITGELFF. Using reference TRBV12-5 and TRBJ2-2 for the parts outside the CDR3, the full variable domain is DARVTQTPRHKVTEMGQEVTMRCQPILGHNTVFWYRQTMMQGLELLAYFRNRAPLDDSGMPKDRFSAEMPDATLATLKIQPSEPRDSAVYFCASGSPITGELFFGEGSRLTVL.

The chain joins TRBV7-3 to TRBJ1-1; perhaps TRBD1 as D (6 bases). V dropped 5 bases and J dropped 8 bases, with 15 bases sitting between them. CDR1 is SGHTA and CDR2 is FQGTGA in the germline V gene. The CDR3 runs 13 residues. CDR3 amino acids: CASSETPGTEAFF. The CDR3 DNA is TGTGCCAGCAGCGAGACCCCAGGGACAGAAGCTTTCTTT.

CDR3 protein: CASSLDLTGGLNEKLFF. CDR3 bases: TGTGCCAGCAGCTTAGACCTTACAGGGGGTTTAAATGAAAAACTGTTTTTT. The rearrangement joins TRBV11-2 to TRBJ1-4, with 8 bases fitting TRBD1. V trimming: 0 bases; J trimming: 5 bases; junction bases outside the gene matches: 8. Germline V gives CDR1 SGHAT, CDR2 FQNNGV. The CDR3 runs to 17 residues. The whole variable domain, remainder taken from reference TRBV11-2 and TRBJ1-4, is EAGVAQSPRYKIIEKRQSVAFWCNPISGHATLYWYQQILGQGPKLLIQFQNNGVVDDSQLPKDRFSAERLKGVDSTLKIQPAKLEDSAVYLCASSLDLTGGLNEKLFFGSGTQLSVL.

J is TRBJ2-2 and V is TRBV6-5, with D maybe TRBD2 (5 bases). The germline CDR1 and CDR2 sequences are MNHEY and SVGAGI. This CDR3 has 11 amino acids. V lost 6 bases to trimming and J lost 6 bases, with 5 bases between them. CDR3 DNA: TGTGCCAGCAGGCGGGCCGGGGAGCTGTTTTTT. It specifies CASRRAGELFF.

The chain has TRBV29-1 and TRBJ2-3; no reliable D call. Per germline, CDR1 SQVTM and CDR2 ANQGSEA. This CDR3 comprises 13 residues. Trimming took off 7 bases at V and 0 bases at J, with 11 bases between the two ends. CDR3 amino acids: CSARPSSTDTQYF. The DNA for the CDR3 is TGCAGCGCACGTCCGTCTAGCACAGATACGCAGTATTTT.

Comment on this clone: At one end, the junction sequence differs from germline, possibly due to a read error. This chain connects TRBV12-5 to TRBJ2-3, with 7 bases matching TRBD2. The CDR3 has 12 residues. Germline lookup yields CDR1 LGHNT and CDR2 FRNRAP. The CDR3 here is CSGEGLGDTQYF. DNA for the CDR3: TGCTCGGGGGAGGGTTTGGGGGATACGCAGTATTTT.